Below are 19 T cell receptor beta chains sequenced from a single sample in a study of T-cell reconstitution after alpha-beta-depleted transplantation in children. Using unique molecular identifiers, the investigators prepared the TCRbeta library. TCRdb analysed the PCR reads with MiXCR anew, one entry per CDR3 protein. The top ten hold about 1.1% of the sample, which has some 640,000 distinct CDR3 sequences, 15% to 20% seen once. Sample: PBMCs from the stem cell graft donor, taken from the stem cell graft. These receptors were collected from a human donor who donated a stem cell graft to a child with acute myeloid leukemia.

The table lists this clonotype with many counts. In DNA, the CDR3 is TGCAGTGCTAGAGATCTGCTAGCGGCTACCTACGAGCAGTACTTC. Amino acid sequence: CSARDLLAATYEQYF. This chain joins TRBV20-1 and TRBJ2-7, with 7 bases identical to TRBD2. The CDR3 consists of 15 residues. Losses at the gene ends were 0 bases for V and 2 bases for J; bases not matched to a gene: 7. Germline-derived CDR1 and CDR2 are DFQATT and SNEGSKA (reference sequence).

This clonotype has at least ten counts. The genes are TRBV6-5 and TRBJ2-1; possible D gene TRBD2, 5 bases. The CDR3 covers 14 residues. Germline V gene data show CDR1 as MNHEY and CDR2 as SVGAGI. Trimming removed 2 bases from V and 8 bases from J, with 13 bases in between. CDR3 sequence reads: CASSYGNGVDEQFF. The CDR3 nucleotides are TGTGCCAGCAGTTACGGCAACGGGGTGGATGAGCAGTTCTTC.

This clonotype was recorded many times. The rearrangement uses TRBV7-2 and TRBJ2-1; the D call may be TRBD1 or TRBD2 (5 bases each). The CDR3 is 13 residues long. CDR1 is SGHTA, CDR2 FQGNSA, per germline. Between the trimmed V and J ends, which lost 11 bases and 6 bases, there was a span of 17 bases. The CDR3 sequence is CAGSGPHGNEQFF. The CDR3 DNA is TGTGCCGGTTCGGGACCCCACGGCAATGAGCAGTTCTTC.

V and J are TRBV29-1 and TRBJ2-3, with 9 bases fitting TRBD2. The CDR3 sequence is 14 residues long. CDR1 and CDR2 (germline): SQVTM, ANQGSEA. V trimming: 3 bases; J trimming: 6 bases; junction bases outside the gene matches: 7. This CDR3 is CSVDKGLATDTQYF. CDR3 coding DNA: TGCAGCGTTGATAAAGGACTAGCGACGGATACGCAGTATTTT.

This clonotype was observed a few times. The V gene is TRBV10-2, the J gene TRBJ2-7; possibly TRBD1 for D (5 bases). Germline CDR1 WSHSY, CDR2 SAAADI. The CDR3 sequence is 14 residues long. V was pared by 0 bases and J by 4 bases, with 10 bases between. The CDR3 region is CASSESTAEYEQYV. The CDR3 DNA is TGCGCCAGCAGTGAGTCGACAGCCGAATACGAGCAGTACGTC.

The rearrangement links TRBV20-1 to TRBJ2-3; the match to TRBD2 covers 9 bases. Germline CDR1 is DFQATT and CDR2 is SNEGSKA (reference sequence). Trimming cost V 6 bases and J 4 bases; bases outside gene matches: 11. The CDR3 is 15 residues long. The CDR3 protein is CSAEERGALPDTQYF. Written as DNA, the CDR3 is TGCAGTGCCGAGGAGCGGGGGGCCCTCCCAGATACGCAGTATTTT.

This clonotype was found a few times. The J gene is TRBJ2-1, the V gene TRBV7-2, with TRBD1 matching over 7 bases. There are 14 residues in the CDR3. Per the germline V gene, CDR1 is SGHTA and CDR2 is FQGNSA. After removal of 5 bases from V and 8 bases from J, the junction contained 9 bases not matched to a gene. Written as DNA, the CDR3 is TGTGCCAGCAGCCTGGGACAGATAGGAGATGAGCAGTTCTTC. Translation: CASSLGQIGDEQFF.

This clonotype was recorded at least ten times. V usage is TRBV29-1 and J usage is TRBJ1-5; D remains unclear. Trimming stripped 4 bases from V and 6 bases from J, with 13 bases between. The V gene's germline CDR1 is SQVTM and CDR2 ANQGSEA. The CDR3 has 13 residues. The CDR3 nucleotides are TGCAGCGTTGTCACCGGGGTCAGTCAGCCCCAGCATTTT. This sequence encodes CSVVTGVSQPQHF.

Many counts were recorded for this clonotype. V usage is TRBV29-1 and J usage is TRBJ1-1; D is unclear. CDR1 SQVTM and CDR2 ANQGSEA come from the germline V gene. V was clipped by 2 bases and J by 5 bases, with 15 bases between them. The CDR3 is made up of 14 amino acids. The CDR3 sequence: CSVEILGGGTEAFF. Written as DNA, the CDR3 is TGCAGCGTTGAAATACTGGGTGGTGGAACTGAAGCTTTCTTT.

The chain has TRBV6-2 or TRBV6-3 and TRBJ2-3; 8 bases map to TRBD2. The germline CDR1 and CDR2 sequences are MNHEY and SVGEGT. This CDR3 is built from 13 residues. Losses at the gene ends were 8 bases for V and 3 bases for J; bases not matched to a gene: 4. The DNA for the CDR3 is TGTGCCAGCCGGCGGGGGGTAACAGATACGCAGTATTTT. The encoded protein is CASRRGVTDTQYF.

The chain uses TRBV11-1 and TRBJ2-1, with 9 bases matching TRBD1. There are 18 residues in the CDR3. CDR1 and CDR2 from the germline V gene are SGHAT and FQDESV (reference sequence). Trimming took 2 bases from V and 0 from J; bases not matched to a gene: 8. Here the CDR3 reads CASSLPNTGGSSYNEQFF. For the CDR3, the DNA is TGTGCCAGCAGCTTACCCAATACAGGGGGCAGCTCCTACAATGAGCAGTTCTTC. Variable domain in full (rest from reference TRBV11-1 and TRBJ2-1): EAEVAQSPRYKITEKSQAVAFWCDPISGHATLYWYRQILGQGPELLVQFQDESVVDDSQLPKDRFSAERLKGVDSTLKIQPAELGDSAMYLCASSLPNTGGSSYNEQFFGPGTRLTVL.

In this sample, this clonotype turned up a few times. The genes are TRBV14 and TRBJ1-1; TRBD1 agrees at 7 bases. CDR1 is SGHDN and CDR2 is FVKESK in the germline V gene. The CDR3 is 13 residues long. V lost 7 bases, J lost 6 bases, and 8 bases stayed unmatched. Written as DNA, the CDR3 is TGTGCCAGCAAAGGGACAGTGTCTCCTGAAGCTTTCTTT. It specifies CASKGTVSPEAFF.

The gene calls are TRBV20-1 and TRBJ2-7; D is perhaps TRBD2 (5 bases). Per the germline V gene, CDR1 is DFQATT and CDR2 is SNEGSKA (reference sequence). Trimming pared 5 bases from V and 3 bases from J, leaving 17 bases between. The CDR3 is 14 amino acids. In nucleotides, the CDR3 is TGCAGTGCTCGTGGTGTGGGGAGTTACTACGAGCAGTACTTC. Its translation is CSARGVGSYYEQYF.

As concerns this clonotype: One end of the junction varies from germline; a read error may be responsible. This chain joins TRBV6-4 and TRBJ1-1, with 11 bases that match TRBD1. In germline, CDR1 is MRHNA, CDR2 SNTAGT. CDR3 length equals 15 residues. The CDR3 DNA reads TGTGCCAGCAGTACCGGGACAGGGGGGAACACTGACGCTTTCTTT. Translating gives CASSTGTGGNTDAFF.

The chain couples TRBV12-3 or TRBV12-4 to TRBJ2-7; D is unclear. CDR3 length equals 13 residues. Trimming took off 3 bases at V and 2 bases at J, with 8 bases between the two ends. In DNA form, the CDR3 reads TGTGCCAGCAGTTTGGCGTTGGCCTACGAGCAGTACTTC. It encodes CASSLALAYEQYF.

This clonotype was recorded a few times. The chain couples TRBV15 to TRBJ2-7; D perhaps matches TRBD2 (6 bases). Germline V lookup: CDR1 LNHNV, CDR2 YYDKDF (reference sequence). CDR3 size: 16 residues. V lost 3 bases to trimming and J lost 6 bases, with 21 bases between them. The CDR3 loop reads CATSSPSGDHPIEQYV. The CDR3 region has the DNA TGTGCCACCAGCAGCCCCTCGGGGGACCACCCAATCGAGCAGTACGTC.

Concerning this clonotype itself: A much larger clone is a single base away; this may be a read error. The gene calls are TRBV7-2 and TRBJ2-6; weak D call: TRBD1 (6 bases). This CDR3 region has 14 residues. The germline V gene has CDR1 SGHTA and CDR2 FQGNSA. The CDR3 DNA sequence: TGTGCCAGCAGCTTGGGGGCTGGGGCCAACGTCCTGCCTTTC. Amino acids: CASSLGAGANVLPF.

The V and J genes are TRBV20-1 and TRBJ1-4, with a tentative D call TRBD1 (6 bases). The CDR3 has 15 amino acids. Germline-derived CDR1 and CDR2 are DFQATT and SNEGSKA (reference sequence). Trimming cost V 0 bases and J 5 bases, with 13 bases left between them. The CDR3 DNA reads TGCAGTGCTAGAGAGGCCGGGACACCCAATGAAAAACTGTTTTTT. It encodes CSAREAGTPNEKLFF.

This clonotype was seen only a few times. V gene TRBV21-1 combines with J gene TRBJ1-5. TRBV21-1 is termed a pseudogene. CDR3 size: 11 residues. For the CDR3, the DNA is TGTGCCAGCATTCTAAATCAGCCCCAGCATTTT. Translation: CASILNQPQHF.